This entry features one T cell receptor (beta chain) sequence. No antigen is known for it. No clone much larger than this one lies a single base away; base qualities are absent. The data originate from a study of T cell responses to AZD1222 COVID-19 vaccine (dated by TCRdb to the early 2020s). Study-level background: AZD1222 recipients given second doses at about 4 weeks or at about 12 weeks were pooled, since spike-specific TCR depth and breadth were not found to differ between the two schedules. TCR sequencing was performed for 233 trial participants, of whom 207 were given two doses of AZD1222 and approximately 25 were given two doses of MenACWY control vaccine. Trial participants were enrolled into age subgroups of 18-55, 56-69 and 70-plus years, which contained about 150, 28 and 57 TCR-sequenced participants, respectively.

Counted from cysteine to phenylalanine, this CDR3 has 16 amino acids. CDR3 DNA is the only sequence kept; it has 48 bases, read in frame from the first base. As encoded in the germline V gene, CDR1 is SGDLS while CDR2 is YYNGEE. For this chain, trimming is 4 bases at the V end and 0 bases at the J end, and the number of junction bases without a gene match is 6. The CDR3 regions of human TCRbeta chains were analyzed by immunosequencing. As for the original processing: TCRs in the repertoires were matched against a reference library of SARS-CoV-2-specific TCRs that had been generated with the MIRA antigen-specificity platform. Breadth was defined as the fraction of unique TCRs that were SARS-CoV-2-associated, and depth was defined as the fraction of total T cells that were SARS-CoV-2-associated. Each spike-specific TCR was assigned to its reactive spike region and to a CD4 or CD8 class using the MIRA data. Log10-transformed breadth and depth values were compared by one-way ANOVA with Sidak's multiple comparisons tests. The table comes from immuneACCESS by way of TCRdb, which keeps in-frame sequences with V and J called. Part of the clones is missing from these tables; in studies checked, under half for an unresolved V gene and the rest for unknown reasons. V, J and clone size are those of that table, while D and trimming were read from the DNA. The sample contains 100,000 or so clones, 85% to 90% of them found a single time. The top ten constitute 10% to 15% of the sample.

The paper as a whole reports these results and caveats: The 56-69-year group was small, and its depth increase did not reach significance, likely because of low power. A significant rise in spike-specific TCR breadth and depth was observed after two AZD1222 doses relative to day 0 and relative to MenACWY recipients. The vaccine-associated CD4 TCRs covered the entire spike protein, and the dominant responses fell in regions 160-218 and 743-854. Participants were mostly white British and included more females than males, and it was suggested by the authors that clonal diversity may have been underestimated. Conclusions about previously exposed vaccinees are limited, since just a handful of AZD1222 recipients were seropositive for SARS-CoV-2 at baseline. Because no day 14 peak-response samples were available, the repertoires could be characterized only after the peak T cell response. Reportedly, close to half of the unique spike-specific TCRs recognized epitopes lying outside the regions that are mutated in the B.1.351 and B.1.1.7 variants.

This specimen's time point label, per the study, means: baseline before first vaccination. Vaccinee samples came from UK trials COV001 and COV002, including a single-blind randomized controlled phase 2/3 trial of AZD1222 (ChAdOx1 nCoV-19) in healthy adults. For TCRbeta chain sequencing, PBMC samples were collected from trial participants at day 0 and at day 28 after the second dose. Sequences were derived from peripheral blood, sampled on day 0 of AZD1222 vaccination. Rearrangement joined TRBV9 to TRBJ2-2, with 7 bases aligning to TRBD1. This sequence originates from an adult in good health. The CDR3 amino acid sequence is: CASSPWDSTNTGELFF. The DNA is TGTGCCAGCAGCCCCTGGGACAGTACGAACACCGGGGAGCTGTTTTTT. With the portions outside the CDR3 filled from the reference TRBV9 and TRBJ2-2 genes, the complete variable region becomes DSGVTQTPKHLITATGQRVTLRCSPRSGDLSVYWYQQSLDQGLQFLIQYYNGEERAKGNILERFSAQQFPDLHSELNLSSLELGDSALYFCASSPWDSTNTGELFFGEGSRLTVL.